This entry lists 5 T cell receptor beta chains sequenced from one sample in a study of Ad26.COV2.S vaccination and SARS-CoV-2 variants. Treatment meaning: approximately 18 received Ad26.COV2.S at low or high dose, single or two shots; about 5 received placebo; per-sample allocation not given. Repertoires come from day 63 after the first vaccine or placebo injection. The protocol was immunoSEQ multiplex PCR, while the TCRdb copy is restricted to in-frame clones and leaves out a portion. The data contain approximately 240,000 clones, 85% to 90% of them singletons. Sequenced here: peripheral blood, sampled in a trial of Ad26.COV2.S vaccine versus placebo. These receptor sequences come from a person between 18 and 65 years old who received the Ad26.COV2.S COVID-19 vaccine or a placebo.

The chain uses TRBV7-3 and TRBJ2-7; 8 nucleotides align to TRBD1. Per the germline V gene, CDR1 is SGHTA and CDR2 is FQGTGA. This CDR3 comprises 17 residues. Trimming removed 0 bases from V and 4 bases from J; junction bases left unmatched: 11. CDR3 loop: CASSLTGGVQGAYEQYF. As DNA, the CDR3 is TGTGCCAGCAGCTTAACGGGAGGAGTTCAGGGGGCATACGAGCAGTACTTC.

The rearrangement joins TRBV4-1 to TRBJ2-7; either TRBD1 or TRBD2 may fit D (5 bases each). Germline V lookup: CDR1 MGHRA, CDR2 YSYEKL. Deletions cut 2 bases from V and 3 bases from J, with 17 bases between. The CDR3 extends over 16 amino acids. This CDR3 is CASSQTPGTANYEQYF. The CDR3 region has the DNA TGCGCCAGCAGCCAAACCCCCGGGACCGCGAACTACGAGCAGTACTTC.

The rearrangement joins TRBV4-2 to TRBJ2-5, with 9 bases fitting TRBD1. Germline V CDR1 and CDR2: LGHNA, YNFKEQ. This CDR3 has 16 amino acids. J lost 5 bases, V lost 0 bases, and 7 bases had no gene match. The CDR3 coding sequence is TGTGCCAGCAGCCAAGAAGACAGGGGGATAGGGGAGACCCAGTACTTC. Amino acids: CASSQEDRGIGETQYF.

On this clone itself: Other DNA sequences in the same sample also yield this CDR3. The CDR3 DNA follows: TGTGCCAGTAGTCTGGGGGCTGGGGCCAACGTCCTGACTTTC. Translating gives CASSLGAGANVLTF. The V call is TRBV19, the J call TRBJ2-6; either TRBD1 or TRBD2 may supply D (5 bases each). CDR1 is LNHDA and CDR2 is SQIVND in the germline V gene (reference sequence). V was pared by 5 bases and J by 2 bases, with 7 bases between. The CDR3 totals 14 residues.

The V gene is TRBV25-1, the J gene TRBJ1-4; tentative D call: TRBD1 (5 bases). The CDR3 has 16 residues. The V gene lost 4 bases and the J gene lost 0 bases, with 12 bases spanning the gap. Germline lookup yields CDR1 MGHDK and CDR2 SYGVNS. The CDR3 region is CASSALGTPTNEKLFF. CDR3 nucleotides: TGTGCCAGCAGTGCCCTTGGGACGCCAACTAATGAAAAACTGTTTTTT.